A single sample gave rise to the 12 T cell receptor beta chains below, sequenced in a study of technical replicates of blood from a few donors. Using immunoSEQ multiplex PCR, the repertoire was profiled, and TCRdb retains in-frame clones only, with some absent. The sample yields tens of thousands of clones, roughly 98% seen once. The sample consisted of T cells isolated from PBMCs. Every receptor here comes from a human donor in good health.

The chain recombines TRBV11-2 with TRBJ2-1; 12 bases match TRBD2. In germline, CDR1 is SGHAT, CDR2 FQNNGV. The V segment lost 5 bases and the J segment 4 bases; nucleotides outside the gene matches: 15. The CDR3 has 19 amino acids. CDR3 nucleotides: TGTGCCAGCAGCCCCCGTTACGGGGGACTAGCGGGCGTATACAATGAGCAGTTCTTC. It yields the protein CASSPRYGGLAGVYNEQFF.

The chain links TRBV2 to TRBJ2-7, with TRBD2 matching over 11 bases. CDR1 and CDR2 (germline): SNHLY, FYNNEI. The CDR3 contains 17 residues. V trimming: 1 base; J trimming: 0 bases; junction bases outside the gene matches: 5. CDR3 DNA sequence: TGTGCCAGCAGTGAAGGCACTAGCGGGAGAAGCTCCTACGAGCAGTACTTC. Translating gives CASSEGTSGRSSYEQYF.

The J gene is TRBJ1-3, the V gene TRBV28; 9 bases agree with TRBD1. Germline V gives CDR1 MDHEN, CDR2 SYDVKM. CDR3 length: 14 residues. Trimming removed 4 bases from V and 5 bases from J; junction bases left unmatched: 3. The CDR3 bases are TGTGCCAGCAGTTCGGACAGGGGAAGAAACACCATATATTTT. Translating gives CASSSDRGRNTIYF.

The chain uses TRBV7-9 and TRBJ1-5; D is unresolved. V lost 0 bases, J lost 1 base, and 4 bases lay in between. CDR1 is SEHNR and CDR2 is FQNEAQ in the germline V gene (reference sequence). The CDR3 sequence is 14 residues long. CDR3 sequence: CASSLAGSNQPQHF. CDR3 sequence (DNA): TGTGCCAGCAGCTTAGCGGGCAGCAATCAGCCCCAGCATTTT.

J is TRBJ2-7 and V is TRBV10-3, with TRBD1 matching 9 bases. This CDR3 has 15 amino acids. J gave up 1 base and V 8 bases, and 9 bases lay outside the gene matches. Per the germline V gene, CDR1 is ENHRY and CDR2 is SYGVKD. DNA of the CDR3: TGTGCCATCGGACCGGGACAGGGAGGATCCTACGAGCAGTACTTC. Encoded protein: CAIGPGQGGSYEQYF.

The rearrangement joins TRBV4-1 to TRBJ1-2; 9 bases are a match to TRBD1. The germline gives CDR1 MGHRA, CDR2 YSYEKL. The trim removed 1 base at V and 4 bases at J, leaving 4 bases unmatched. This CDR3 region has 15 residues. CDR3 sequence (DNA): TGCGCCAGCAGCCAAGGTCCGGGACAGGGCTATGGCTACACCTTC. This gives the protein CASSQGPGQGYGYTF.

This chain connects TRBV9 to TRBJ2-3; D perhaps matches TRBD2 (5 bases). CDR3 length: 16 amino acids. Germline loops: CDR1 SGDLS, CDR2 YYNGEE. V was shortened by 4 bases and J by 3 bases, with 18 bases between the two germline ends. As DNA, the CDR3 is TGTGCCAGCAGCCCCTCGGGTGGCGGACTTACAGATACGCAGTATTTT. This codes for CASSPSGGGLTDTQYF.

The chain combines TRBV5-1 with TRBJ1-2; TRBD1 matches at 9 bases. J was trimmed by 4 bases and V by 4 bases; bases with no gene match: 8. This CDR3 region has 15 residues. The germline CDR1 and CDR2 sequences are SGHRS and YFSETQ. The CDR3 bases are TGCGCCAGCAGCCTGGTGGGACAGGGTATCTATGGCTACACCTTC. Translated: CASSLVGQGIYGYTF.

This chain links TRBV7-3 with TRBJ2-3, with a weak D call TRBD1 (5 bases). The CDR3 runs to 14 residues. CDR1 is SGHTA, CDR2 FQGTGA, per germline. Trimming pared 5 bases from V and 3 bases from J, leaving 12 bases between. CDR3 residues: CASSLGLVTDTQYF. CDR3 nucleotide sequence: TGTGCCAGCAGCCTGGGGCTAGTAACAGATACGCAGTATTTT.

The V call is TRBV11-3, the J call TRBJ2-1; 14 bases are a match to TRBD2. The CDR3 runs to 14 residues. The J segment lost 11 bases and the V segment lost 5 bases, leaving 5 bases of the junction unmatched. CDR1 and CDR2 (germline): SGHNT, YENEEA. The CDR3: CASSLGLAGGKQFF. The DNA for the CDR3 is TGTGCCAGCAGCCTTGGACTAGCGGGAGGAAAGCAGTTCTTC.

V usage is TRBV11-3 and J usage is TRBJ2-7; unclear D gene. V was shortened by 5 bases and J by 3 bases, with 17 bases between the two germline ends. The CDR3 has 15 residues. CDR1 is SGHNT, CDR2 YENEEA, per germline. CDR3 sequence (DNA): TGTGCCAGCAGCGAACAACCCGACATCCTCTACGAGCAGTACTTC. Its protein product is CASSEQPDILYEQYF.

This clone showed up just once. Other DNA variants within this sample encode the same CDR3. CDR3 protein: CASSLGTGIYEQYF. As DNA, the CDR3 is TGTGCCAGCAGTCTGGGGACAGGGATATACGAGCAGTACTTC. The gene calls are TRBV27 and TRBJ2-7, with TRBD1 matching over 9 bases. The germline V gene has CDR1 MNHEY and CDR2 SMNVEV (reference sequence). The CDR3 extends over 14 amino acids. V lost 5 bases, J lost 4 bases, and 6 bases stayed unmatched.